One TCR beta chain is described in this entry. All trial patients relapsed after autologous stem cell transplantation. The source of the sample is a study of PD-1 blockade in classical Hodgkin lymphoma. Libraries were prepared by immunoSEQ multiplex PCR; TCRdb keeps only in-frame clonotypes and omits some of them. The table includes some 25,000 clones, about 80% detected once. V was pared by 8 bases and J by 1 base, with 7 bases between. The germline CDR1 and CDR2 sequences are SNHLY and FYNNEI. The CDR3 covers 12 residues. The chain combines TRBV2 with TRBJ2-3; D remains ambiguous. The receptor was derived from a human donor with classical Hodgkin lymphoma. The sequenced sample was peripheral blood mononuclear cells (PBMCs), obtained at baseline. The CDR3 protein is CASSRGTDTQYF. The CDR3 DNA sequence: TGTGCCAGCTCACGGGGCACAGATACGCAGTATTTT.